The 24 T cell receptor beta chains in this list originate from one sample, sequenced in a study of PD-1 blockade in classical Hodgkin lymphoma. Sequencing was performed with immunoSEQ multiplex PCR; in TCRdb, only in-frame clones are kept and a portion is missing. The sample shows about 23,000 clones, over 60% of them seen only once. No patient escaped relapse after autologous stem cell transplantation, and brentuximab vedotin exposure varied. Sample: peripheral blood mononuclear cells (PBMCs), taken at baseline. The receptors shown here come from a human donor with classical Hodgkin lymphoma.

The rearrangement links TRBV7-2 to TRBJ1-3; a weak D match, TRBD1 (6 bases). The CDR3 has 19 residues. V gave up 2 bases and J gave up 0 bases, with 20 bases separating them. Germline V gene sequence: CDR1 SGHTA, CDR2 FQGNSA. CDR3 in amino acids: CASSLYAGVLPRSGNTIYF. CDR3 bases: TGTGCCAGCAGCTTATATGCAGGGGTCCTCCCTCGCTCTGGAAACACCATATATTTT.

In this sample, this clone turned up a few times. As DNA, the CDR3 is TGTGCCAGCAGCCCCGGGGAGGGAAACTATGGCTACACCTTC. The encoded protein is CASSPGEGNYGYTF. The genes are TRBV13 and TRBJ1-2, with no clear D. Per the germline V gene, CDR1 is PRHDT and CDR2 is FYEKMQ (reference sequence). Trimming stripped 5 bases from V and 2 bases from J, with 12 bases between. The CDR3 is 14 amino acids.

A remark on this clone: Other DNA variants within this sample encode the same CDR3. The J gene is TRBJ1-1, the V gene TRBV6-6, with 7 bases identical to TRBD1. J was trimmed by 1 base and V by 6 bases; bases with no gene match: 5. The CDR3 has 14 residues. CDR1 MNHNY and CDR2 SVGAGI come from the germline V gene (reference sequence). As DNA, the CDR3 is TGTGCCAGCAGACCCCGACAGGGGAACACTGAAGCTTTCTTT. Translation: CASRPRQGNTEAFF.

The rearrangement links TRBV19 to TRBJ2-1, with a weak D call TRBD2 (5 bases). The CDR3 has 17 residues. Trimming removed 3 bases from V and 0 bases from J, with 15 bases in between. CDR1 is LNHDA and CDR2 is SQIVND in the germline V gene (reference sequence). CDR3 protein: CASSILSSRSSYNEQFF. DNA of the CDR3: TGTGCCAGTAGTATTTTGTCTAGCCGAAGCTCCTACAATGAGCAGTTCTTC.

V usage is TRBV27 and J usage is TRBJ2-1; D not resolved. There are 13 residues in the CDR3. Trimming took off 3 bases at V and 5 bases at J, with 8 bases between the two ends. Germline lookup yields CDR1 MNHEY and CDR2 SMNVEV (reference sequence). The CDR3 bases are TGTGCCAGCAGTTTTTTCGAGGACAATGAGCAGTTCTTC. Translation gives CASSFFEDNEQFF.

A note on this clone: Different DNA sequences within this sample yield the same CDR3. This sequence joins TRBV19 and TRBJ2-5; D may be TRBD2 (5 bases). CDR1 is LNHDA and CDR2 is SQIVND in the germline V gene (reference sequence). The CDR3 totals 13 residues. V shed 4 bases and J shed 2 bases, with 8 bases lying between them. The CDR3 is CASSRGFQETQYF. The CDR3 DNA reads TGTGCCAGTAGTAGAGGGTTTCAAGAGACCCAGTACTTC.

The gene calls are TRBV7-3 and TRBJ2-1, with 7 bases lining up with TRBD2. The germline CDR1 and CDR2 sequences are SGHTA and FQGTGA. This CDR3 is 14 amino acids long. J gave up 0 bases and V 5 bases, and 1 base lay outside the gene matches. The CDR3 DNA follows: TGTGCCAGCAGCCTAGCGGACTCCTACAATGAGCAGTTCTTC. Translated: CASSLADSYNEQFF.

V usage is TRBV11-2 and J usage is TRBJ1-3; no clear D gene. The CDR3 runs to 15 residues. Germline V gives CDR1 SGHAT, CDR2 FQNNGV. V shed 2 bases and J shed 3 bases, with 11 bases lying between them. The CDR3 bases are TGTGCCAGCAGCTTATCTAGAGGAAGTGGAAACACCATATATTTT. Protein product: CASSLSRGSGNTIYF.

This chain connects TRBV18 to TRBJ1-4; 8 bases map to TRBD1. The junction had 11 bases not matched to a gene; V was cut back by 6 bases and J by 8 bases. There are 15 residues in the CDR3. Germline lookup yields CDR1 KGHSH and CDR2 LQKENI. In DNA form, the CDR3 reads TGTGCCAGCTCCCCAGACAGGGGCATGGAAGAAAAACTGTTTTTT. Amino acids: CASSPDRGMEEKLFF.

In its sample, this clone was seen a few times. The chain uses TRBV29-1 and TRBJ1-1; TRBD1 matches at 10 bases. The CDR3 runs 15 residues. V shed 6 bases and J 4 bases; nucleotides not matched to a gene: 11. Per the germline V gene, CDR1 is SQVTM and CDR2 is ANQGSEA. CDR3 coding DNA: TGCAGCGTCAGTGGGACAGGGGCCTGGGGCACTGAAGCTTTCTTT. This encodes CSVSGTGAWGTEAFF.

This clone was seen only a few times. The chain couples TRBV9 to TRBJ2-5, with unresolved D. The length of the CDR3 is 14 residues. CDR1 and CDR2 (germline): SGDLS, YYNGEE. V was pared by 3 bases and J by 3 bases, with 12 bases between. CDR3 bases: TGTGCCAGCAGCGGAGGACGGGCGGAAGAGACCCAGTACTTC. Its translation: CASSGGRAEETQYF. Drawing the rest from reference TRBV9 and TRBJ2-5, the complete variable domain is DSGVTQTPKHLITATGQRVTLRCSPRSGDLSVYWYQQSLDQGLQFLIQYYNGEERAKGNILERFSAQQFPDLHSELNLSSLELGDSALYFCASSGGRAEETQYFGPGTRLLVL.

This sequence joins TRBV19 and TRBJ2-1; D is ambiguous. CDR1 is LNHDA and CDR2 is SQIVND in the germline V gene (reference sequence). Trimming stripped 4 bases from V and 10 bases from J, with 14 bases between. The CDR3 contains 13 residues. In nucleotides, the CDR3 is TGTGCCAGTAGTACCACCAACAGAGCAGAGCAGTTCTTC. Protein sequence: CASSTTNRAEQFF.

This sequence joins TRBV7-9 and TRBJ2-7; D gene unclear. CDR3 length: 13 amino acids. Per the germline V gene, CDR1 is SEHNR and CDR2 is FQNEAQ (reference sequence). V gave up 5 bases and J gave up 1 base, with 9 bases separating them. The CDR3 reads CASSPRISYEQYF. The CDR3 DNA follows: TGTGCCAGCAGCCCAAGGATTTCCTACGAGCAGTACTTC. Combining the CDR3 with reference TRBV7-9 and TRBJ2-7 gives the whole variable domain DTGVSQNPRHKITKRGQNVTFRCDPISEHNRLYWYRQTLGQGPEFLTYFQNEAQLEKSRLLSDRFSAERPKGSFSTLEIQRTEQGDSAMYLCASSPRISYEQYFGPGTRLTVT.

The V gene is TRBV30, the J gene TRBJ2-7, with D perhaps matching TRBD1 (6 bases). Germline CDR1 reads GTSNPN; CDR2 reads SVGIG (reference sequence). This CDR3 has 13 amino acids. V lost 3 bases and J lost 2, with 11 bases in between. This CDR3 is CAWSPGAPYEQYF. CDR3 bases: TGTGCCTGGAGCCCAGGGGCCCCCTACGAGCAGTACTTC. Filled out from reference TRBV30 and TRBJ2-7, the complete variable domain reads SQTIHQWPATLVQPVGSPLSLECTVEGTSNPNLYWYRQAAGRGLQLLFYSVGIGQISSEVPQNLSASRPQDRQFILSSKKLLLSDSGFYLCAWSPGAPYEQYFGPGTRLTVT.

CDR3 in DNA: TGCAGCGTCCCGAGCGTAGGGGCCAAAAACATTCAGTACTTC. Protein sequence: CSVPSVGAKNIQYF. The rearrangement uses TRBV29-1 and TRBJ2-4; D is undetermined. The CDR3 covers 14 residues. In germline, CDR1 is SQVTM, CDR2 ANQGSEA. Trimming took 6 bases from V and 1 from J, leaving 13 bases between them.

This clone was seen more than once but under ten times. The chain joins TRBV19 to TRBJ1-5; unclear D gene. The germline V and J ends were trimmed by 3 bases and 3 bases, with 12 bases remaining between them. Germline V lookup: CDR1 LNHDA, CDR2 SQIVND (reference sequence). The CDR3 is 15 residues long. For the CDR3, the DNA is TGTGCCAGTAGTATGCTGACGGGATCCAATCAGCCCCAGCATTTT. Its protein product is CASSMLTGSNQPQHF.

As to this clone: A much larger clone is a single base away; this may be a read error. Other DNA sequences of this sample code for an identical CDR3. This sequence joins TRBV14 and TRBJ1-1; 7 bases are shared with TRBD1. There are 14 residues in the CDR3. Trimming at V came to 4 bases and at J to 3 bases, leaving 5 bases not matched to a gene. Germline V gene data show CDR1 as SGHDN and CDR2 as FVKESK. The CDR3 DNA sequence: TGTGCCAGCAGCCCAGACAGGGAGGACACTGAAGCTTTCTTT. Residues: CASSPDREDTEAFF.

The rearrangement joins TRBV19 to TRBJ2-5, with a tentative D call TRBD1 (5 bases). Per germline, CDR1 LNHDA and CDR2 SQIVND (reference sequence). V lost 8 bases and J 5 bases, leaving 18 bases between the germline ends. CDR3 length: 14 residues. The CDR3 protein is CASRLAGKGETQYF. The CDR3 bases are TGTGCCAGTCGGTTGGCAGGGAAGGGGGAGACCCAGTACTTC. The variable domain in full, with the rest retrieved from reference TRBV19 and TRBJ2-5, is DGGITQSPKYLFRKEGQNVTLSCEQNLNHDAMYWYRQDPGQGLRLIYYSQIVNDFQKGDIAEGYSVSREKKESFPLTVTSAQKNPTAFYLCASRLAGKGETQYFGPGTRLLVL.

This chain links TRBV6-5 with TRBJ2-5; the D is unclear. The J call is in doubt because the DNA end fits TRBJ2-7 better. Looked up from germline, CDR1 is MNHEY and CDR2 is SVGAGI. This CDR3 contains 13 residues. The CDR3 DNA sequence: TGTGCCAGCAGCTTAGGGCCATCCTACGAGCAGTACTTC. The encoded protein is CASSLGPSYEQYF.

The J gene is TRBJ2-1, the V gene TRBV19, with a possible D match to TRBD2 (6 bases). The CDR3 contains 13 residues. Trimming cost V 5 bases and J 6 bases, with 11 bases left between them. Per germline, CDR1 LNHDA and CDR2 SQIVND (reference sequence). The CDR3 is CASSWLGGNEQFF. The DNA of the CDR3 is TGTGCCAGTAGTTGGCTGGGGGGCAATGAGCAGTTCTTC.

V and J are TRBV4-2 and TRBJ2-3, with TRBD2 matching over 10 bases. CDR1 and CDR2 (germline): LGHNA, YNFKEQ. This CDR3 comprises 15 residues. The J segment lost 8 bases and the V segment lost 1 base, leaving 6 bases of the junction unmatched. The CDR3, as DNA: TGTGCCAGCAGCCAAGTTGGGACTAGCGACGGTACGCAGTATTTT. Translating it yields CASSQVGTSDGTQYF.

This chain links TRBV9 with TRBJ1-1; no definite D call. The CDR3 totals 14 residues. Germline V CDR1 and CDR2: SGDLS, YYNGEE. V dropped 0 bases and J dropped 1 base, with 7 bases sitting between them. The CDR3 nucleotides read TGTGCCAGCAGCGTAGCTTGGGGGAACACTGAAGCTTTCTTT. Its protein product is CASSVAWGNTEAFF. Filled out from reference TRBV9 and TRBJ1-1, the complete variable domain reads DSGVTQTPKHLITATGQRVTLRCSPRSGDLSVYWYQQSLDQGLQFLIQYYNGEERAKGNILERFSAQQFPDLHSELNLSSLELGDSALYFCASSVAWGNTEAFFGQGTRLTVV.

The chain has TRBV28 and TRBJ2-7; 8 bases match TRBD2. This CDR3 region has 16 residues. Germline V gene data show CDR1 as MDHEN and CDR2 as SYDVKM. J lost 0 bases, V lost 7 bases, and 11 bases had no gene match. This CDR3 reads CASTPYGLAGSYEQYF. DNA for the CDR3: TGTGCCAGCACCCCTTATGGGCTAGCGGGCTCCTACGAGCAGTACTTC.

The V call is TRBV5-1, the J call TRBJ1-1, with 9 positions matching TRBD1. The V and J ends lost 5 bases and 1 base, in that order; junction bases with no gene match: 9. Germline CDR1 and CDR2: SGHRS and YFSETQ. This CDR3 has 16 amino acids. DNA of the CDR3: TGCGCCAGCAGATCACTAACAGGGGGCCCGAACACTGAAGCTTTCTTT. It is translated as CASRSLTGGPNTEAFF.